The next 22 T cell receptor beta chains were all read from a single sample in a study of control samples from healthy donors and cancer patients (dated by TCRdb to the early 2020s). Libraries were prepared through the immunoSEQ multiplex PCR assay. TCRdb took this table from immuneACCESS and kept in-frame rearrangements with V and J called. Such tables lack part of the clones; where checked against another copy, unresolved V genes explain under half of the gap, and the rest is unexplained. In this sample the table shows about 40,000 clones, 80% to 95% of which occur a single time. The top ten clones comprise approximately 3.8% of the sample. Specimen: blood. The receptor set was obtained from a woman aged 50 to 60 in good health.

The CDR3 here is CASSLGEANTEAFF. The CDR3 DNA is TGCGCCAGCAGCTTGGGGGAAGCGAACACTGAAGCTTTCTTT. The rearrangement joins TRBV5-1 to TRBJ1-1; no clear D gene. This CDR3 has 14 amino acids. Germline CDR1 reads SGHRS; CDR2 reads YFSETQ. The V gene lost 0 bases and the J gene lost 1 base, with 7 bases spanning the gap.

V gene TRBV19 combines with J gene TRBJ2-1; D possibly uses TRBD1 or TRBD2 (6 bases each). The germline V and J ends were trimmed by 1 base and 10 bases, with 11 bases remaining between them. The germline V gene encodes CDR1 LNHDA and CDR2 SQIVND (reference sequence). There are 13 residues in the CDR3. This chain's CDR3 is CASSIAGAPEQFF. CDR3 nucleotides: TGTGCCAGTAGTATAGCGGGGGCTCCCGAGCAGTTCTTC.

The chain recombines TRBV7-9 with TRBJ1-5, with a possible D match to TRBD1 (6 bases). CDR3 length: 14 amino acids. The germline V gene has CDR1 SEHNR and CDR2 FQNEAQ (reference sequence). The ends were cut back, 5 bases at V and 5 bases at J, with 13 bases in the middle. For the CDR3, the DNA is TGTGCCAGCAGCCCAGGGGCAATGGATCAGCCCCAGCATTTT. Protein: CASSPGAMDQPQHF. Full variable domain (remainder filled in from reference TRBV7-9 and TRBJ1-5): DTGVSQNPRHKITKRGQNVTFRCDPISEHNRLYWYRQTLGQGPEFLTYFQNEAQLEKSRLLSDRFSAERPKGSFSTLEIQRTEQGDSAMYLCASSPGAMDQPQHFGDGTRLSIL.

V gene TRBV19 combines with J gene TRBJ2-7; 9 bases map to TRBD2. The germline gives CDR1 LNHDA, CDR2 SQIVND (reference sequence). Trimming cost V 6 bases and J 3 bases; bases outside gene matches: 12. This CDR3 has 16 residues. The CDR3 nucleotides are TGTGCCAGTAGAGCCCCCGCGGGGCGGGGGGGCTACGAGCAGTACTTC. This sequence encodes CASRAPAGRGGYEQYF.

The CDR3 spells CASSYTSQGYEKLFF. The CDR3 nucleotides are TGTGCCAGCAGTTATACCTCGCAGGGTTATGAAAAACTGTTTTTT. The chain has TRBV27 and TRBJ1-4, with a tentative D call TRBD1 (5 bases). Germline CDR1 and CDR2: MNHEY and SMNVEV (reference sequence). This CDR3 contains 15 residues. Trimming stripped 4 bases from V and 6 bases from J, with 15 bases between. Full variable domain (missing parts from reference TRBV27 and TRBJ1-4): EAQVTQNPRYLITVTGKKLTVTCSQNMNHEYMSWYRQDPGLGLRQIYYSMNVEVTDKGDVPEGYKVSRKEKRNFPLILESPSPNQTSLYFCASSYTSQGYEKLFFGSGTQLSVL.

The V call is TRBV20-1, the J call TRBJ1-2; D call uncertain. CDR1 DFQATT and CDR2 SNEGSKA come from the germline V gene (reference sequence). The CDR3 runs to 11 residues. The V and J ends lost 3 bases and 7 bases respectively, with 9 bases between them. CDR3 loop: CSARRVSGYTF. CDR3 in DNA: TGCAGTGCTAGGAGGGTTTCTGGCTACACCTTC.

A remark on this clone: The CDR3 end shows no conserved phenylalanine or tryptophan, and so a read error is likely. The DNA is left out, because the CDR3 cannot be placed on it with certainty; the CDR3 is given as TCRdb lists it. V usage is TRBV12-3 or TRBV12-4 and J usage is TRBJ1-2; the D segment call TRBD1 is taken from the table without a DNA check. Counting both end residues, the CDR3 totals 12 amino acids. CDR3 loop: CASSFPQGPPSY.

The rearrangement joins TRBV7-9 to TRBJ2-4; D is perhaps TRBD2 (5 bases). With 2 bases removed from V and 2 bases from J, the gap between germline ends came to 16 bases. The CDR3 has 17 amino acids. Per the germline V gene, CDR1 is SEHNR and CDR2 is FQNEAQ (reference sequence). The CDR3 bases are TGTGCCAGCAGCTTAAAGGTGACGAGGGAGACCAAAAACATTCAGTACTTC. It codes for CASSLKVTRETKNIQYF.

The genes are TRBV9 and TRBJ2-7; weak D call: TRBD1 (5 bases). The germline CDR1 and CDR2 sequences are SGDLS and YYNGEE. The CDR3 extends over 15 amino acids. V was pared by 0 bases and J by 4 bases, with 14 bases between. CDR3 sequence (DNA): TGTGCCAGCAGCGTAGAGGCAGGCCAGGGATACGAGCAGTACTTC. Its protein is CASSVEAGQGYEQYF.

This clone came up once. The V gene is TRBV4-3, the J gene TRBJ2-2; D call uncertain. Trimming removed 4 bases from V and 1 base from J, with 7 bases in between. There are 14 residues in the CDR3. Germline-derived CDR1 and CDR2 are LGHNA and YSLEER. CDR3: CASSLQQNTGELFF. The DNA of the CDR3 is TGCGCCAGCAGCCTACAACAGAACACCGGGGAGCTGTTTTTT.

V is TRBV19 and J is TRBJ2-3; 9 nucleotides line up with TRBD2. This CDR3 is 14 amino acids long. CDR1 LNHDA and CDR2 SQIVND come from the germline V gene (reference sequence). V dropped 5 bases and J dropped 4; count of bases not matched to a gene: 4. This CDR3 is CASSQAGGSDTQYF. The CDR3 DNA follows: TGTGCCAGTAGTCAAGCGGGGGGCTCAGATACGCAGTATTTT.

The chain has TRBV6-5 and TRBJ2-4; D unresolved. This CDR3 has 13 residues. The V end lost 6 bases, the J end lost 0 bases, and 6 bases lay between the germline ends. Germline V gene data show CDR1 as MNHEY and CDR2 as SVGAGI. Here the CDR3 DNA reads TGTGCCAGCAGATCTTTAGCCAAAAACATTCAGTACTTC. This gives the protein CASRSLAKNIQYF.

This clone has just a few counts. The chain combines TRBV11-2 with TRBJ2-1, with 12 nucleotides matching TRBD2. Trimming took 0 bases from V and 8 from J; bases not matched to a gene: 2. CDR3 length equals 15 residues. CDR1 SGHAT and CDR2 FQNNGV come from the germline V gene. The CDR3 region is CASSLEGLAGYEQFF. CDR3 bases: TGTGCCAGCAGCTTAGAAGGACTAGCGGGGTATGAGCAGTTCTTC.

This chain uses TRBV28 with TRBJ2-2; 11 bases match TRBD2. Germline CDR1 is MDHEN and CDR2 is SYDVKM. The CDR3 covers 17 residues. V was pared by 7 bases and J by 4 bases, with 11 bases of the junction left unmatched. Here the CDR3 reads CASMVWLAGGTTGELFF. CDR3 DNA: TGTGCCAGCATGGTATGGCTAGCGGGGGGTACCACCGGGGAGCTGTTTTTT.

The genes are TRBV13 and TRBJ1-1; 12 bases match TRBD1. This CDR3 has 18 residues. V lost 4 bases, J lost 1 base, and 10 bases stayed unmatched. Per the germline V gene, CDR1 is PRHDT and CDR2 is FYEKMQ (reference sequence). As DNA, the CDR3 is TGTGCCAGCAGCTCCCGACCCGGGACAGGGGGCGGGAACACTGAAGCTTTCTTT. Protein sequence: CASSSRPGTGGGNTEAFF.

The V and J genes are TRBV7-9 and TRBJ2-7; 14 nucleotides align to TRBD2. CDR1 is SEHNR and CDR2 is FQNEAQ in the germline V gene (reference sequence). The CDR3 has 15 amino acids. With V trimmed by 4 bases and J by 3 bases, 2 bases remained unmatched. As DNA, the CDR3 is TGTGCCAGCAGCTCCGGACTAGCGGGGGGCTACGAGCAGTACTTC. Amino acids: CASSSGLAGGYEQYF.

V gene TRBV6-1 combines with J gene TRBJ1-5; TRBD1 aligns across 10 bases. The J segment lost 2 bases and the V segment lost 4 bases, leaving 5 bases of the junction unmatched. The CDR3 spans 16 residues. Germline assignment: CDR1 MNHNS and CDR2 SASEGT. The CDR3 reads CASSVGTGVGNQPQHF. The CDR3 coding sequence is TGTGCCAGCAGTGTGGGGACAGGGGTTGGCAATCAGCCCCAGCATTTT.

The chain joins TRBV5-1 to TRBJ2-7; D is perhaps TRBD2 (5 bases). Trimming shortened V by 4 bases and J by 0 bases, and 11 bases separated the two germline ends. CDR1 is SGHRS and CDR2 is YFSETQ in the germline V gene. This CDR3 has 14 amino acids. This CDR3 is CASSARGSSYEQYF. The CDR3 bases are TGCGCCAGCAGCGCCCGGGGTAGCTCCTACGAGCAGTACTTC.

CDR3 residues: CASSQLTAPYNEQFF. DNA of the CDR3: TGCGCCAGCAGTCAACTTACAGCTCCCTACAATGAGCAGTTCTTC. The rearrangement uses TRBV23-1 and TRBJ2-1; D is undetermined. TRBV23-1 is an ORF; its function is uncertain. The CDR3 spans 15 residues. The germline V and J ends were trimmed by 2 bases and 2 bases, with 10 bases remaining between them.

The CDR3 nucleotides read TGTGCCTGGAGTGTATTAGCGGGGGGCGGACGAGATACGCAGTATTTT. It codes for CAWSVLAGGGRDTQYF. The chain links TRBV30 to TRBJ2-3, with TRBD2 matching over 10 bases. V lost 0 bases to trimming and J lost 5 bases; unmatched junction nucleotides: 8. There are 16 residues in the CDR3. Germline CDR1 and CDR2: GTSNPN and SVGIG (reference sequence).

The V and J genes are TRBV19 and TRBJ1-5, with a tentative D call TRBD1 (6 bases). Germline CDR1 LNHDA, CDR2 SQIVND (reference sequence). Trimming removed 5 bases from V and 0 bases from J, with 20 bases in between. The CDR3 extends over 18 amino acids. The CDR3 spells CASSSEGFGTHSNQPQHF. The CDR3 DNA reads TGTGCCAGTAGTTCGGAAGGGTTCGGGACACATAGCAATCAGCCCCAGCATTTT.

CDR3 in DNA: TGCGCCAGCAGCACCGGGACAGGAATGAATGAGCAGTTCTTC. Its translation is CASSTGTGMNEQFF. The chain has TRBV5-1 and TRBJ2-1, with 8 nucleotides matching TRBD1. The germline V gene has CDR1 SGHRS and CDR2 YFSETQ. Unmatched junction bases numbered 7, after V lost 4 bases and J lost 7 bases. The CDR3 sequence is 14 residues long.